This T cell receptor (beta chain) was captured by sequencing in a study of siplizumab effects on memory and regulatory T cells. Some clones are missing from TCRdb's copy, which holds only in-frame ones; the method was immunoSEQ multiplex PCR. The sample comprises about 120,000 clones, around 94% of which are singletons, and 1.5% to 2% rests with the top ten. Study findings and constraints: The drug siplizumab significantly decreased the alloreactive sequences that could be traced to unstimulated CD4+ memory cells.

In regard to this clone: Its antigen is undetermined.

Trimming pared 5 bases from V and 6 bases from J, leaving 13 bases between. CDR3 length: 14 residues. Germline CDR1 SGHTA, CDR2 FQGTGA. The sequenced sample consisted of non-Treg CD4+ T cells sorted from blood. The chain joins TRBV7-3 to TRBJ2-2; perhaps TRBD1 as D (6 bases). This TCR derives from a human donor in good health. CDR3 bases: TGTGCCAGCAGCAAAGGGGGAACGGCCGGGGAGCTGTTTTTT. Its translation is CASSKGGTAGELFF.